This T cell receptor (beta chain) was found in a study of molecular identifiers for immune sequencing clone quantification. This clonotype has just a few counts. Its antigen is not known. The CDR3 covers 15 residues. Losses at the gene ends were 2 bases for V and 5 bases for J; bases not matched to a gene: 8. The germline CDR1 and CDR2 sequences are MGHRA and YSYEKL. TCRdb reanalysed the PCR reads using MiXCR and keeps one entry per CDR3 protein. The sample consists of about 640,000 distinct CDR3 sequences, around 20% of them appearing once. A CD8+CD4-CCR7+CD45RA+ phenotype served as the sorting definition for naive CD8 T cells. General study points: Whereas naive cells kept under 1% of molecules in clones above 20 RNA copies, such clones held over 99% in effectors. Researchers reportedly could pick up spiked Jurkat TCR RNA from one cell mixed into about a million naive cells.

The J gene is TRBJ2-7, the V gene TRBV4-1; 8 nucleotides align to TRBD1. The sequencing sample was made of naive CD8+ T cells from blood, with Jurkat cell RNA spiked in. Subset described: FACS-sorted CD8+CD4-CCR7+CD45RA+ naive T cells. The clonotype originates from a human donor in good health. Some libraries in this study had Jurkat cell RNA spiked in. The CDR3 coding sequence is TGCGCCAGCAGCCAAACCCGACAGGGGCTCCACGAGCAGTACTTC. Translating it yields CASSQTRQGLHEQYF.